Reported below is one TCR beta chain. This sample was taken from a study of blood T cell repertoires in COVID-19. Method: immunoSEQ multiplex PCR; TCRdb's copy keeps in-frame clones and lacks some. The sample consists of 150,000 to 200,000 clones, 79% of them appearing once. Material: peripheral blood. This receptor was taken from a woman aged 55-69 years with COVID-19, enrolled during active disease.

CDR3 bases: TGTGCCAGCAGCCCGATCGGACTAGCGGAAAACAATGAGCAGTTCTTC. This translates into CASSPIGLAENNEQFF. This chain joins TRBV21-1 and TRBJ2-1; no DNA check was done on the table's D call, TRBD2. TRBV21-1 is tagged as a pseudogene. The CDR3 spans 16 residues.